The rows below give T cell receptor beta chains drawn from one sample of a study of blood T cell repertoires in COVID-19. Method: immunoSEQ multiplex PCR; TCRdb's copy keeps in-frame clones and lacks some. The sample comprises 300,000 or so clones, about four fifths of which are singletons, and roughly 1.1% rests with the top ten. Sample: peripheral blood. All receptors come from a woman in her 50s with acute or convalescent COVID-19. CDR3s include the opening cysteine and the closing phenylalanine or tryptophan. Fields, in order: D gene, J gene, V gene, clone size, CDR3 protein, CDR3 DNA. A D gene is named only where the DNA matches it firmly. A row's size may be missing; if present it is once, few, many or a size class.

TRBD2 TRBJ2-2 TRBV19 - CALLRPRGAGGSGELFF TGTGCCCTCCTCAGACCTAGAGGGGCGGGAGGATCCGGGGAGCTGTTTTTT
TRBD1 TRBJ1-6 TRBV6-4 many CASSLDRGDSPLHF TGTGCCAGCAGCCTCGACAGGGGGGATTCACCCCTCCACTTT
- TRBJ1-2 TRBV9 - CASSAGSSGNYGYTF TGTGCCAGCAGCGCGGGGTCTTCGGGTAACTATGGCTACACCTTC
- TRBJ1-1 TRBV11-2 - CASSLTTGNTEAFF TGTGCCAGCAGCTTAACGACAGGGAACACTGAAGCTTTCTTT
TRBD1 TRBJ1-2 TRBV6-6 - CASTIRGAKYGYTF TGTGCCAGCACCATCAGGGGGGCAAAGTATGGCTACACCTTC
- TRBJ2-6 TRBV30 - CAWKRTQGANVLTF TGTGCCTGGAAAAGGACACAGGGGGCCAACGTCCTGACTTTC
- TRBJ1-2 TRBV4-1 - CASSQAGLGSNYGYTF TGCGCCAGCAGCCAAGCAGGTTTAGGCTCTAACTATGGCTACACCTTC
- TRBJ1-1 TRBV2 - CASIGRGAFF TGTGCCAGCATCGGGAGGGGAGCTTTCTTT
- TRBJ1-4 TRBV29-1 - CSVGRVLGEKLFF TGCAGCGTTGGCAGGGTATTAGGTGAAAAACTGTTTTTT
- TRBJ1-6 TRBV3-1/TRBV3-2 few CASSQPGREGSYNSPLHF TGTGCCAGCAGCCAGCCTGGGCGGGAGGGTTCCTATAATTCACCCCTCCACTTT
TRBD1 TRBJ1-1 TRBV9 - CASSKLLGTDTEAFF TGTGCCAGCAGCAAATTACTTGGGACAGACACTGAAGCTTTCTTT
- TRBJ1-2 TRBV21-1 - CASSTPYRDRAPSFNYGYTF TGTGCCAGCAGCACTCCCTATAGGGACAGGGCGCCCTCCTTTAACTATGGCTACACCTTC
TRBD2 TRBJ2-1 TRBV5-1 - CASSSSASGRANEQFF TGCGCCAGCAGCTCGTCGGCTAGCGGGAGGGCCAATGAGCAGTTCTTC
- TRBJ1-3 TRBV27 - CASSLGGGGNTIYF TGTGCCAGCAGTCTGGGGGGGGGTGGAAACACCATATATTTT
- TRBJ2-3 TRBV12-5 - CASGPRLITDTQYF TGTGCTAGTGGGCCTCGACTAATCACAGATACGCAGTATTTT
TRBD1 TRBJ2-1 TRBV15 - CATSKSTGGLYNEQFF TGTGCCACCAGCAAATCGACAGGGGGCTTGTACAATGAGCAGTTCTTC
TRBD1 TRBJ1-4 TRBV18 - CASSPLAGGREKLFF TGTGCCAGCTCACCTCTAGCAGGGGGCCGAGAAAAACTGTTTTTT
- TRBJ1-1 TRBV18 - CASSPSFQNTEAFF TGTGCCAGCTCACCAAGCTTCCAGAACACTGAAGCTTTCTTT
- TRBJ2-7 TRBV14 - CASSQVATRGPEQYF TGTGCCAGCAGCCAAGTGGCTACCAGGGGCCCCGAGCAGTACTTC
TRBD2 TRBJ2-1 TRBV30 - CAWKAGGSYNEQFF TGTGCCTGGAAGGCGGGCGGGAGCTACAATGAGCAGTTCTTC
- TRBJ2-3 TRBV7-2 - CASTLEGFGADTQYF TGTGCCAGCACCCTGGAGGGGTTCGGGGCAGATACGCAGTATTTT
TRBD1 TRBJ2-1 TRBV18 once CASSPGQGGSEQFF TGTGCCAGCTCACCGGGACAGGGAGGGAGTGAGCAGTTCTTC
- TRBJ2-1 TRBV12-3/TRBV12-4 - CASMFSAYNEQFF TGTGCCAGCATGTTTAGCGCTTACAATGAGCAGTTCTTC
- TRBJ2-7 TRBV18 - CASSTSSYEQYF TGTGCCAGCTCAACAAGCTCCTACGAGCAGTACTTC
- TRBJ2-3 TRBV6-1 - CASSEALGTFSTDTQYF TGTGCCAGCAGTGAAGCCCTTGGGACTTTTAGCACAGATACGCAGTATTTT
- TRBJ1-5 TRBV4-2 few CASSQAEGVSNQPQHF TGTGCCAGCAGCCAGGCCGAAGGAGTAAGCAATCAGCCCCAGCATTTT
TRBD1 TRBJ1-1 TRBV18 few CASSPGTGGLETEAFF TGTGCCAGCTCACCCGGGACAGGGGGCTTGGAGACTGAAGCTTTCTTT
TRBD1 TRBJ1-1 TRBV29-1 - CSANPQGASTEAFF TGCAGCGCCAATCCACAGGGGGCGAGCACTGAAGCTTTCTTT
TRBD2 TRBJ2-1 TRBV9 - CASSVGASGRGNEQFF TGTGCCAGCAGCGTAGGGGCCAGCGGGAGGGGGAATGAGCAGTTCTTC